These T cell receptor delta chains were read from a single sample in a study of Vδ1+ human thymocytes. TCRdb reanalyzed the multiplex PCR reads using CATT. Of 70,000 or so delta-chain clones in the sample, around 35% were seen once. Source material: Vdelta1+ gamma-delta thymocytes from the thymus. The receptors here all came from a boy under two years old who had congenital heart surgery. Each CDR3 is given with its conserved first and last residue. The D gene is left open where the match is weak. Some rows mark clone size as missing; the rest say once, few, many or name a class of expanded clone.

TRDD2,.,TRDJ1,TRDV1,CALGENPFLGAAKLIF,TGTGCTCTTGGGGAAAATCCCTTCCTAGGTGCCGCTAAACTCATCTTT
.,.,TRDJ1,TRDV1,CALGELEHRPLQYTDKLIF,TGTGCTCTTGGGGAACTAGAACACCGCCCACTGCAGTACACCGATAAACTCATCTTT
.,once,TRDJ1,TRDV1,CALGSRDLYTDKLIF,TGTGCTCTTGGCAGTCGGGACCTGTACACCGATAAACTCATCTTT
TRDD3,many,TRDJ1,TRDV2,CACDTTAGGYSTDKLIF,TGTGCCTGTGACACCACGGCTGGGGGATACTCCACCGATAAACTCATCTTT
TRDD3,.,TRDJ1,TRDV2,CAFTIGGIVDKLIF,TGTGCCTTCACAATTGGGGGGATAGTTGATAAACTCATCTTT
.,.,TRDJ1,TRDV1,CALGFLLPPYTDKLIF,TGTGCTCTTGGGTTTCTTCTTCCCCCGTACACCGATAAACTCATCTTT
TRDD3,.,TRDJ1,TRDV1,CALGELVDTGENTDKLIF,TGTGCTCTTGGGGAACTCGTGGATACTGGGGAGAACACCGATAAACTCATCTTT
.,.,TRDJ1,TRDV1,CALGELSGTDKLIF,TGTGCTCTTGGGGAACTTTCCGGTACAGATAAACTCATCTTT
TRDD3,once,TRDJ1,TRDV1,CALGGEPLGLGDTNADKLIF,TGTGCTCTTGGGGGAGAACCCCTTGGGTTGGGGGATACTAATGCCGATAAACTCATCTTT
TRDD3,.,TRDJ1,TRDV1,CALGSGLPQITTATGGFWLTDKLIF,TGTGCTCTTGGGAGCGGCCTTCCTCAAATCACGACCGCCACTGGGGGATTTTGGCTCACCGATAAACTCATCTTT
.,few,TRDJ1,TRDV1,CALGDLLTPRYLTDKLIF,TGTGCTCTTGGGGACCTCCTGACTCCGAGGTATCTGACCGATAAACTCATCTTT
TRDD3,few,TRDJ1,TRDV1,CALGELVLEDTGLVLDLPYTDKLIF,TGTGCTCTTGGGGAACTGGTCCTGGAGGATACGGGATTGGTTCTAGACCTCCCTTACACCGATAAACTCATCTTT
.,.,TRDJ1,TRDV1,CALGELLLRGGEYTDKLIF,TGTGCTCTTGGGGAACTCCTCCTACGGGGGGGGGAGTACACCGATAAACTCATCTTT
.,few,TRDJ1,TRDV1,CALGELLFAPLGYRYTDKLIF,TGTGCTCTTGGGGAACTCCTGTTCGCTCCCCTGGGATATCGGTACACCGATAAACTCATCTTT
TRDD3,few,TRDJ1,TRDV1,CALGEQDPSYWGIGDKLIF,TGTGCTCTTGGGGAACAGGATCCTAGTTACTGGGGGATAGGCGATAAACTCATCTTT
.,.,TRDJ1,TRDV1,CALGELDIPTSYWGTEHTDKLIF,TGTGCTCTTGGGGAACTTGACATTCCTACTTCGTACTGGGGAACGGAGCACACCGATAAACTCATCTTT
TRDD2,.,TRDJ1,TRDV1,CALGVHPFLLSGADKLIF,TGTGCTCTTGGGGTCCACCCCTTCCTTCTCTCGGGCGCCGATAAACTCATCTTC
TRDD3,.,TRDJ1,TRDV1,CALGEPPHPTPGGYGLADTDKLIF,TGTGCTCTTGGGGAACCTCCCCATCCCACTCCTGGGGGATACGGATTAGCGGACACCGATAAACTCATCTTT
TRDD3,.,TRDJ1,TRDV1,CALGELVRRDCTPVLGDTHTDKLIF,TGTGCTCTTGGGGAACTAGTGAGGCGTGACTGTACCCCGGTACTGGGGGATACGCACACCGATAAACTCATCTTT
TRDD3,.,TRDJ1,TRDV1,CALGEQAYWGIRRNTDKLIF,TGTGCTCTTGGGGAACAAGCCTACTGGGGGATACGGAGGAATACCGATAAACTCATCTTT
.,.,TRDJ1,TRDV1,CALGSLLLGPDTDKLIF,TGTGCTCTTGGGAGTCTACTACTGGGTCCGGACACCGATAAACTCATCTTT
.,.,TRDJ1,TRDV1,CALGDPGGNIPGAYADTDKLIF,TGTGCTCTTGGGGACCCCGGGGGCAATATTCCGGGGGCATACGCCGACACCGATAAACTCATCTTT
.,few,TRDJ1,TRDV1,CALGERASFKLGLIF,TGTGCTCTTGGGGAACGAGCTTCCTTTAAACTAGGACTCATCTTT
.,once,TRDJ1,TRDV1,CALGEPPHTIWADKLIF,TGTGCTCTTGGGGAACCGCCCCATACGATTTGGGCCGATAAACTCATCTTT
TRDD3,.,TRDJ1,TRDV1,CALGEERHCPKVGDTKFPGDKLIF,TGTGCTCTTGGGGAAGAACGCCACTGTCCTAAGGTGGGGGATACGAAGTTCCCCGGCGATAAACTCATCTTT
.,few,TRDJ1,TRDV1,CALGGPSFRPTEGSLCTDKLIF,TGTGCTCTTGGGGGCCCATCCTTCCGCCCGACTGAGGGTTCTCTGTGCACCGATAAACTCATCTTT
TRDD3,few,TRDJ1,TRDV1,CALGALHRTGGYTDKLIF,TGTGCTCTTGGGGCCCTACACCGTACTGGGGGATACACCGATAAACTCATCTTT
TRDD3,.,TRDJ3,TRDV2,CATCTGGSWLWDTRQMFF,TGTGCCACGTGTACTGGGGGATCATGGCTCTGGGACACCCGACAGATGTTTTTC
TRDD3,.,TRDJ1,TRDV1,CALGVGRGISGTNTDKLIF,TGTGCTCTTGGGGTTGGCCGGGGGATAAGTGGTACCAACACCGATAAACTCATCTTT
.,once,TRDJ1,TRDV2,CATDSPRLGIGWCADKLIF,TGTGCCACCGACTCACCGCGGTTGGGGATCGGGTGGTGCGCCGATAAACTCATCTTT
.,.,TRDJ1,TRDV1,CALGYTRDKLIF,TGTGCTCTTGGGTATACGCGAGATAAACTCATCTTT
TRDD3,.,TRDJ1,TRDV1,CALGERHCGMGDPHDCDKLIF,TGTGCTCTTGGGGAACGTCATTGTGGGATGGGGGATCCCCATGATTGCGATAAACTCATCTTT
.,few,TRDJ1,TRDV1,CALGGGELYTDKLIF,TGTGCTCTTGGGGGGGGGGAACTGTACACCGATAAACTCATCTTT
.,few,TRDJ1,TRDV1,CALGEPSPPSNLRVYTDKLIF,TGTGCTCTTGGGGAACCAAGCCCCCCCTCCAACTTGAGGGTCTACACCGATAAACTCATCTTT
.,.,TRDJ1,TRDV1,CALGELQRGYTDKLIF,TGTGCTCTTGGGGAACTACAAAGGGGATACACCGATAAACTCATCTTT
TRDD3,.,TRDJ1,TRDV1,CALGDHARRGGYDKLIF,TGTGCTCTTGGGGACCACGCGCGGCGTGGGGGATACGATAAACTCATCTTT
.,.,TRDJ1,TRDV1,CALGDKAFPHYGGRGTDKLIF,TGTGCTCTTGGGGACAAAGCCTTTCCTCACTACGGAGGGAGGGGCACCGATAAACTCATCTTT
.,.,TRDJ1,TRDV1,CALGEPTLIPRGPTDKLIF,TGTGCTCTTGGGGAGCCGACTTTAATCCCGCGCGGTCCCACCGATAAACTCATCTTT
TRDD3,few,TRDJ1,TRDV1,CALGELSSPSYPYWGNGDKLIF,TGTGCTCTTGGGGAACTATCGTCCCCCTCCTACCCGTACTGGGGGAATGGCGATAAACTCATCTTT
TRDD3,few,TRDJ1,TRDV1,CALGELECLGRGILTDKLIF,TGTGCTCTTGGGGAACTAGAATGCCTGGGTAGGGGGATACTGACCGATAAACTCATCTTT
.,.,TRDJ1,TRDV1,CALGELDPSQVLRYTDKLIF,TGTGCTCTTGGGGAACTAGATCCAAGTCAGGTCCTCAGGTACACCGATAAACTCATCTTT